The 18 T cell receptor beta chains given below trace back to one sample, sequenced in a study of cytomegalovirus exposure and HLA in healthy donors. 60 Vbeta and 13 Jbeta primers were used in PCR. Using immunoSEQ multiplex PCR, the repertoire was profiled, and TCRdb retains in-frame clones only, with some absent. The data show fewer than 200,000 clones, almost 80% seen once. The sequenced material came from PBMCs. These receptors all come from a young man in good health and CMV-seronegative.

The chain joins TRBV4-1 to TRBJ2-5; 9 nucleotides agree with TRBD2. J was trimmed by 5 bases and V by 1 base; bases with no gene match: 8. Germline CDR1 reads MGHRA; CDR2 reads YSYEKL. The CDR3 spans 16 residues. CDR3 nucleotides: TGCGCCAGCAGCCAAGGAGGGCGGGGGGGCCTGGAGACCCAGTACTTC. Translating it yields CASSQGGRGGLETQYF.

This chain links TRBV2 with TRBJ2-1, with TRBD2 matching over 15 bases. The length of the CDR3 is 17 residues. Germline trimming cut 7 bases from V and 1 base from J; bases unmatched to any gene: 5. The germline CDR1 and CDR2 sequences are SNHLY and FYNNEI. The CDR3 nucleotides are TGTGCCAGCATAAGGGGACTAGCGGGGGGTTCCTACAATGAGCAGTTCTTC. This gives the protein CASIRGLAGGSYNEQFF.

This clone was seen just once. The rearrangement links TRBV5-1 to TRBJ2-5, with TRBD1 matching 8 bases. This CDR3 contains 14 residues. Trimming cost V 4 bases and J 5 bases; bases outside gene matches: 7. CDR1 and CDR2 from the germline V gene are SGHRS and YFSETQ. In DNA, the CDR3 is TGCGCCAGCAGCGCTCCGGGACAGGTCGAGACCCAGTACTTC. Translating it yields CASSAPGQVETQYF.

The chain recombines TRBV2 with TRBJ2-3; D perhaps matches TRBD1 (6 bases). V was trimmed by 3 bases and J by 0 bases, leaving 10 bases between them. The CDR3 is made up of 15 amino acids. Germline V gene lookup returns CDR1 SNHLY and CDR2 FYNNEI. This CDR3 is CASSEDSLSTDTQYF. The CDR3 DNA is TGTGCCAGCAGTGAGGACAGCTTGAGCACAGATACGCAGTATTTT.

This clone was counted only a few times. The chain combines TRBV5-8 with TRBJ2-7; D possibly corresponds to TRBD1 (6 bases). Trimming removed 4 bases from V and 1 base from J, with 24 bases in between. The CDR3 is made up of 18 amino acids. CDR1 and CDR2 (germline): SGHTS, YDEGEE. CDR3 bases: TGTGCCAGCAGCACTCCGACCCTCAGGGGCAGGGGTTCCTACGAGCAGTACTTC. Protein sequence: CASSTPTLRGRGSYEQYF.

CDR3: CASSLSGTGSTEAFF. The CDR3, as DNA: TGTGCCAGCAGCCTCTCCGGGACAGGGAGTACTGAAGCTTTCTTT. The chain employs TRBV11-3 and TRBJ1-1; 9 bases are a match to TRBD1. The CDR3 loop spans 15 amino acids. After removal of 5 bases from V and 5 bases from J, the junction contained 9 bases not matched to a gene. Germline V lookup: CDR1 SGHNT, CDR2 YENEEA.

This clone was observed a handful of times. This sequence joins TRBV6-4 and TRBJ2-1; TRBD2 is a possible D gene (5 bases). Trimming shortened V by 3 bases and J by 7 bases, and 10 bases separated the two germline ends. Germline CDR1 and CDR2: MRHNA and SNTAGT. CDR3 length: 13 amino acids. CDR3 amino acids: CASSESSWNEQFF. The CDR3 nucleotides read TGTGCCAGCAGTGAGTCTAGCTGGAATGAGCAGTTCTTC.

The chain joins TRBV5-6 to TRBJ1-2; D remains ambiguous. V was pared by 7 bases and J by 9 bases, with 7 bases between. The length of the CDR3 is 9 residues. From germline, CDR1 is SGHDT and CDR2 YYEEEE. The CDR3 spells CASPTCYTF. The DNA for the CDR3 is TGTGCCAGCCCGACTTGCTACACCTTC.

The CDR3 sequence: CASSLVTTGGETQYF. CDR3 DNA: TGTGCCAGCAGCTTGGTAACCACAGGAGGGGAGACCCAGTACTTC. This chain connects TRBV5-8 to TRBJ2-5; D might be TRBD2 (6 bases). The CDR3 length is 15 residues. Germline V gene data show CDR1 as SGHTS and CDR2 as YDEGEE. The V gene lost 0 bases and the J gene lost 5 bases, with 14 bases spanning the gap.

In the case of this clone: An end of the junction differs from the germline gene, which may be a read error. The rearrangement uses TRBV7-7 and TRBJ2-3; the D gene is possibly TRBD2 (6 bases). The germline gives CDR1 SSHAT, CDR2 FNYEAQ (reference sequence). The CDR3 is made up of 15 amino acids. CDR3: CASSPRAGKTDTQYF. In DNA form, the CDR3 reads TGTGCTAGCAGCCCTCGGGCGGGGAAAACAGATACGCAGTATTTT.

This chain connects TRBV6-6 to TRBJ2-7, with 10 bases lining up with TRBD2. Germline assignment: CDR1 MNHNY and CDR2 SVGAGI (reference sequence). The CDR3 is 14 amino acids. Germline trimming cut 6 bases from V and 4 bases from J; bases unmatched to any gene: 6. CDR3 bases: TGTGCCAGCAGCCTTTCGACTAGCGGGTACGAGCAGTACTTC. Protein product: CASSLSTSGYEQYF.

This clone was detected only a few times. The chain uses TRBV7-9 and TRBJ1-1, with 7 bases fitting TRBD1. The CDR3 is 18 amino acids. With V trimmed by 5 bases and J by 0 bases, 15 bases remained unmatched. CDR1 SEHNR and CDR2 FQNEAQ come from the germline V gene (reference sequence). The CDR3 sequence is CASSVRLNRGGMNTEAFF. The CDR3 DNA sequence: TGTGCCAGCAGCGTTCGGCTGAACAGGGGTGGGATGAACACTGAAGCTTTCTTT. Full variable domain (missing parts from reference TRBV7-9 and TRBJ1-1): DTGVSQNPRHKITKRGQNVTFRCDPISEHNRLYWYRQTLGQGPEFLTYFQNEAQLEKSRLLSDRFSAERPKGSFSTLEIQRTEQGDSAMYLCASSVRLNRGGMNTEAFFGQGTRLTVV.

Only one count was recorded for this clone. This rearrangement joins TRBV30 to TRBJ2-7; TRBD2 matches 12 bases. V lost 3 bases to trimming and J lost 1 base; unmatched junction nucleotides: 4. The CDR3 is 15 amino acids. Germline assignment: CDR1 GTSNPN and CDR2 SVGIG (reference sequence). CDR3 in amino acids: CAWRLAGGSSYEQYF. In nucleotides, the CDR3 is TGTGCCTGGAGACTAGCGGGAGGCAGTTCCTACGAGCAGTACTTC.

The chain uses TRBV6-5 and TRBJ2-1; TRBD1 matches 7 bases. The germline CDR1 and CDR2 sequences are MNHEY and SVGAGI. V dropped 0 bases and J dropped 8; count of bases not matched to a gene: 10. This CDR3 region has 16 residues. CDR3 DNA sequence: TGTGCCAGCAGTTACTCGAAGAGGGGGCGCAAGGATGAGCAGTTCTTC. It specifies CASSYSKRGRKDEQFF.

V is TRBV18 and J is TRBJ2-2, with D perhaps TRBD1 (6 bases). Germline V gene lookup returns CDR1 KGHSH and CDR2 LQKENI. This CDR3 contains 15 residues. V was pared by 0 bases and J by 6 bases, with 11 bases between. The CDR3, as DNA: TGTGCCAGCTCACCACCCTGGGGGCGCTCCGGGGAGCTGTTTTTT. This gives the protein CASSPPWGRSGELFF.

V usage is TRBV30 and J usage is TRBJ1-4; possible D gene TRBD1, 5 bases. The CDR3 runs 14 residues. Germline loops: CDR1 GTSNPN, CDR2 SVGIG (reference sequence). V lost 7 bases, J lost 7 bases, and 19 bases lay in between. In DNA form, the CDR3 reads TGTGCCTCCAAAGAGGTGGGGGGTGGTGAAAAACTGTTTTTT. It yields the protein CASKEVGGGEKLFF. The full variable domain, completed using reference TRBV30 and TRBJ1-4, is SQTIHQWPATLVQPVGSPLSLECTVEGTSNPNLYWYRQAAGRGLQLLFYSVGIGQISSEVPQNLSASRPQDRQFILSSKKLLLSDSGFYLCASKEVGGGEKLFFGSGTQLSVL.

The chain couples TRBV4-3 to TRBJ1-4; TRBD1 aligns across 10 bases. The CDR3 length is 16 residues. Germline CDR1 reads LGHNA; CDR2 reads YSLEER. The V gene end was trimmed by 4 bases and the J gene end by 0 bases; junction bases not matched to a gene: 2. DNA for the CDR3: TGCGCCAGCAGCCGGACAGGGGGGACAACTAATGAAAAACTGTTTTTT. Translation gives CASSRTGGTTNEKLFF.

The chain has TRBV7-8 and TRBJ1-5; D is unresolved. Germline V CDR1 and CDR2: SGHVS, FQNEAQ. V shed 5 bases and J shed 6 bases, with 11 bases lying between them. CDR3 size: 13 residues. The DNA for the CDR3 is TGTGCCAGCAGCACTAGCCCGATTCAGCCCCAGCATTTT. Translating it yields CASSTSPIQPQHF.